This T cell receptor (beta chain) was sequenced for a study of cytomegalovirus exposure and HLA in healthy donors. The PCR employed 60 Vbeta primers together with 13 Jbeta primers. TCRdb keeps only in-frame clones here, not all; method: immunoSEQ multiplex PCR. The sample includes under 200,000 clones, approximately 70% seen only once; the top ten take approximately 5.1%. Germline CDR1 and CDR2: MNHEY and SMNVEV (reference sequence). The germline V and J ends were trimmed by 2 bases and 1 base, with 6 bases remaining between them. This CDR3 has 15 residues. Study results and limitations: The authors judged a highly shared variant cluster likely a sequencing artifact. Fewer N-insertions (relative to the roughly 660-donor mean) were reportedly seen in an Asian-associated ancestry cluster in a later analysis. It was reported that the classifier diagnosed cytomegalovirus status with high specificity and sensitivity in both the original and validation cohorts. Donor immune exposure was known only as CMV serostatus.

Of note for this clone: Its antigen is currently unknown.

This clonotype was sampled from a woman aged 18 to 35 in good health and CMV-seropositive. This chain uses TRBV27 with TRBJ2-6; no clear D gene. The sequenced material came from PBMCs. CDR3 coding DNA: TGTGCCAGCAGTTTAGTAGAATCTGGGGCCAACGTCCTGACTTTC. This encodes CASSLVESGANVLTF.